Here is one T cell receptor (beta chain) with its context. The sample comes from a study of OX40 agonist ivuxolimab in advanced cancers. This CDR3 has 13 amino acids. Germline V lookup: CDR1 MDHEN, CDR2 SYDVKM. The V end was cut by 5 bases, the J end by 9 bases, with 14 bases between. Produced via immunoSEQ multiplex PCR; TCRdb's table is partial and in-frame only. Among 60,000 to 85,000 clones, 70% to 90% were seen once, and the ten largest hold about 0.9%. The sequencing used CD4+ or CD8+ T cells sorted from blood, collected in a trial of the OX40 agonist ivuxolimab. The rearrangement uses TRBV28 and TRBJ1-5; TRBD1 might be the D (5 bases). This receptor was identified in an adult with an advanced solid tumor such as melanoma, head and neck, liver or kidney cancer. CDR3 sequence (DNA): TGTGCCAGCAGTCTGGCAGGGAGAGGGCCCCAGCATTTT. Amino acid sequence: CASSLAGRGPQHF.